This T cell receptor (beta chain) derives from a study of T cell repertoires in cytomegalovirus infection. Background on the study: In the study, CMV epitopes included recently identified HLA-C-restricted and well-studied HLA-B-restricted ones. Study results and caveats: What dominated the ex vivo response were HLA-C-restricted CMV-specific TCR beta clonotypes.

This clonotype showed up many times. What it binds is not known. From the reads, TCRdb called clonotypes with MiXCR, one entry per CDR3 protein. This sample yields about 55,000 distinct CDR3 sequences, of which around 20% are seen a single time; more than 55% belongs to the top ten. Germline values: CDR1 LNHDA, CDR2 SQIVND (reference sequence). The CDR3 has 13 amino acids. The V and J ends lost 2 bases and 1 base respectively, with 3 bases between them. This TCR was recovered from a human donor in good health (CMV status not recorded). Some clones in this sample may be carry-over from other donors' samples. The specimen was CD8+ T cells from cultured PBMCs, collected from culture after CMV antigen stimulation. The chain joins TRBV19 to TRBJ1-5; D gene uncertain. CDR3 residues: CASSITSNQPQHF. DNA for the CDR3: TGTGCCAGTAGTATAACGAGCAATCAGCCCCAGCATTTT.